The 27 T cell receptor beta chains below all came from one sample that was sequenced in a study of blood T cell repertoires in COVID-19. The protocol was immunoSEQ multiplex PCR, while the TCRdb copy is restricted to in-frame clones and leaves out a portion. The data show 95,000 to 150,000 clones, just over 70% seen once. Material: peripheral blood. These receptors all stem from a human donor with acute or convalescent COVID-19. The donor label of this sample is uncertain.

Comment on this clone: One end of the junction is discordant with germline, which a read error may explain. V and J are TRBV5-1 and TRBJ1-1; 11 bases align to TRBD1. This CDR3 contains 15 residues. Germline CDR1 and CDR2: SGHRS and YFSETQ. The CDR3 is CARSWGDRGRTEAFF. In DNA, the CDR3 is TGCGCCCGCAGCTGGGGGGACAGGGGGAGAACTGAAGCTTTCTTT. Looking up the rest from reference TRBV5-1 and TRBJ1-1 gives the full variable domain: KAGVTQTPRYLIKTRGQQVTLSCSPISGHRSVSWYQQTPGQGLQFLFEYFSETQRNKGNFPGRFSGRQFSNSRSEMNVSTLELGDSALYLCARSWGDRGRTEAFFGQGTRLTVV.

V usage is TRBV7-9 and J usage is TRBJ1-6; 8 nucleotides align to TRBD1. Germline trimming cut 4 bases from V and 3 bases from J; bases unmatched to any gene: 5. CDR1 and CDR2 from the germline V gene are SEHNR and FQNEAQ (reference sequence). The CDR3 has 16 residues. CDR3 DNA sequence: TGTGCCAGCAGCTCCGGACAGGGCTTCTATAATTCACCCCTCCACTTT. Protein sequence: CASSSGQGFYNSPLHF.

The chain carries TRBV2 and TRBJ2-7; 12 bases are a match to TRBD2. This CDR3 comprises 15 residues. The J segment lost 2 bases and the V segment lost 2 bases, leaving 1 base of the junction unmatched. Germline V gene sequence: CDR1 SNHLY, CDR2 FYNNEI. CDR3: CASSETSGGPYEQYF. As DNA, the CDR3 is TGTGCCAGCAGTGAAACTAGCGGGGGGCCCTACGAGCAGTACTTC.

The chain has TRBV4-1 and TRBJ1-1, with 7 bases aligning to TRBD1. The V gene end was trimmed by 2 bases and the J gene end by 6 bases; junction bases not matched to a gene: 3. Germline assignment: CDR1 MGHRA and CDR2 YSYEKL. The CDR3 totals 13 residues. In DNA, the CDR3 is TGCGCCAGCAGCCAACCCGGACAGGCTGAAGCTTTCTTT. It translates to CASSQPGQAEAFF.

The V and J genes are TRBV5-1 and TRBJ1-5, with D possibly matching TRBD1 (5 bases). Germline loops: CDR1 SGHRS, CDR2 YFSETQ. V lost 0 bases and J lost 5, with 9 bases in between. The CDR3 has 14 residues. This CDR3 reads CASSLGPGHQPQHF. CDR3 bases: TGCGCCAGCAGCTTGGGTCCAGGGCATCAGCCCCAGCATTTT.

The genes are TRBV7-9 and TRBJ1-1; D call uncertain. Trimming pared 4 bases from V and 3 bases from J, leaving 9 bases between. This CDR3 is built from 13 residues. Germline lookup yields CDR1 SEHNR and CDR2 FQNEAQ (reference sequence). The DNA of the CDR3 is TGTGCCAGCAGCTCTAGTGCTGACACTGAAGCTTTCTTT. Its translation is CASSSSADTEAFF.

The table lists this clone with many counts. The chain joins TRBV21-1 to TRBJ1-5; the DNA was not compared with TRBD1, the D call given in the table. TRBV21-1 is a recognized pseudogene. The CDR3 totals 13 residues. The CDR3: CASSTGGNQPQHF. The CDR3, as DNA: TGTGCCAGCAGTACAGGGGGAAATCAGCCCCAGCATTTT.

The chain links TRBV6-5 to TRBJ1-6, with D possibly matching TRBD1 (5 bases). The germline V and J ends were trimmed by 0 bases and 7 bases, with 10 bases remaining between them. CDR1 and CDR2 from the germline V gene are MNHEY and SVGAGI. This CDR3 is built from 15 residues. CDR3 DNA: TGTGCCAGCAGTTACTCGAGCAGGGCCAATTCACCCCTCCACTTT. It specifies CASSYSSRANSPLHF.

This clone was counted only a few times. The rearrangement links TRBV15 to TRBJ2-1; D is unresolved. The CDR3 is 14 amino acids. From germline, CDR1 is LNHNV and CDR2 YYDKDF (reference sequence). With 1 base removed from V and 5 bases from J, the gap between germline ends came to 9 bases. In DNA form, the CDR3 reads TGTGCCACCAGCAGAGTTGCTCGAGACAATGAGCAGTTCTTC. Its protein is CATSRVARDNEQFF.

This chain uses TRBV19 with TRBJ1-1; D unresolved. Germline assignment: CDR1 LNHDA and CDR2 SQIVND (reference sequence). CDR3 size: 14 residues. The V end lost 6 bases, the J end lost 1 base, and 12 bases lay between the germline ends. CDR3 loop: CASSVSNQNTEAFF. The DNA of the CDR3 is TGTGCCAGTAGCGTCAGTAACCAGAACACTGAAGCTTTCTTT.

The gene calls are TRBV6-4 and TRBJ1-6; possibly TRBD1 for D (6 bases). Germline-derived CDR1 and CDR2 are MRHNA and SNTAGT. The CDR3 totals 18 residues. V was cut by 2 bases and J by 6 bases, with 20 bases left in between. The CDR3 sequence: CASSDRRQDIPSNSPLHF. For the CDR3, the DNA is TGTGCCAGCAGTGACCGAAGACAGGACATTCCAAGTAATTCACCCCTCCACTTT.

About this clone itself: The same CDR3 arises from other DNA sequences in this sample as well. The V and J genes are TRBV6-5 and TRBJ2-3; D might be TRBD1 (6 bases). The CDR3 totals 13 residues. Looked up from germline, CDR1 is MNHEY and CDR2 is SVGAGI. V was clipped by 6 bases and J by 0 bases, with 7 bases between them. The CDR3 spells CASRGTSTDTQYF. For the CDR3, the DNA is TGTGCCAGCAGGGGGACAAGCACAGATACGCAGTATTTT.

V usage is TRBV7-8 and J usage is TRBJ1-4, with D possibly TRBD1 on 6 matching bases. Trimming left V 1 base short and J 3 bases short, with 9 bases between. Germline loops: CDR1 SGHVS, CDR2 FQNEAQ. This CDR3 contains 15 residues. The CDR3 DNA is TGTGCCAGCAGCTTAGACCCAGGGGCTAATGAAAAACTGTTTTTT. It yields the protein CASSLDPGANEKLFF.

J is TRBJ1-2 and V is TRBV28, with TRBD1 matching over 9 bases. This CDR3 has 13 residues. Losses at the gene ends were 6 bases for V and 8 bases for J; bases not matched to a gene: 7. Germline CDR1 reads MDHEN; CDR2 reads SYDVKM. The CDR3 coding sequence is TGTGCCAGCAGAGTCGACAGGGGGGGAGGCTACACCTTC. Amino acids: CASRVDRGGGYTF.

This sequence joins TRBV3-1 (or the pseudogene TRBV3-2) and TRBJ2-7; perhaps TRBD1 as D (5 bases). V dropped 0 bases and J dropped 6 bases, with 12 bases sitting between them. Germline V CDR1 and CDR2: LGHDT, YNNKEL (reference sequence). This CDR3 is 14 amino acids long. The CDR3 nucleotides read TGTGCCAGCAGCCAAGAAGCAGGGTGGAGCGAGCAGTACTTC. It encodes CASSQEAGWSEQYF.

This chain links TRBV30 with TRBJ2-7; 8 bases match TRBD2. The V gene end was trimmed by 0 bases and the J gene end by 5 bases; junction bases not matched to a gene: 3. Germline V gene lookup returns CDR1 GTSNPN and CDR2 SVGIG (reference sequence). The CDR3 loop spans 13 amino acids. The CDR3 DNA reads as TGTGCCTGGAGTGTCGGGGGGGCGCACGAGCAGTACTTC. Protein: CAWSVGGAHEQYF.

This clone was recorded a few times. The chain couples TRBV30 to TRBJ2-1, with 7 positions matching TRBD1. This CDR3 has 14 amino acids. In germline, CDR1 is GTSNPN, CDR2 SVGIG (reference sequence). Losses at the gene ends were 1 base for V and 4 bases for J; bases not matched to a gene: 4. The CDR3 DNA sequence: TGTGCCTGGAGTGCGACAGGGTTATACAATGAGCAGTTCTTC. Translated, it gives CAWSATGLYNEQFF.

V is TRBV19 and J is TRBJ1-2; a weak D match, TRBD1 (5 bases). This CDR3 has 14 residues. Between the trimmed V and J ends, which lost 3 bases and 0 bases, there was a span of 8 bases. CDR1 is LNHDA and CDR2 is SQIVND in the germline V gene (reference sequence). CDR3 DNA sequence: TGTGCCAGTAGTATGGACATCTCTAACTATGGCTACACCTTC. Amino acid sequence: CASSMDISNYGYTF.

The rearrangement joins TRBV7-9 to TRBJ2-2, with no clear D. Per the germline V gene, CDR1 is SEHNR and CDR2 is FQNEAQ (reference sequence). Trimming took 1 base from V and 2 from J, leaving 5 bases between them. This CDR3 is 14 amino acids long. CDR3 coding DNA: TGTGCCAGCAGCTTAGTATATAACACCGGGGAGCTGTTTTTT. Amino acid sequence: CASSLVYNTGELFF.

This chain connects TRBV7-6 to TRBJ1-4; possibly TRBD1 for D (5 bases). The V gene's germline CDR1 is SGHVS and CDR2 FNYEAQ. Trimming shortened V by 5 bases and J by 8 bases, and 9 bases separated the two germline ends. The CDR3 totals 12 residues. The CDR3 loop is CASSTWGEKLFF. For the CDR3, the DNA is TGTGCCAGCAGCACATGGGGCGAAAAACTGTTTTTT.

This chain joins TRBV6-6 and TRBJ2-6; 9 bases line up with TRBD1. The length of the CDR3 is 15 residues. Germline assignment: CDR1 MNHNY and CDR2 SVGAGI (reference sequence). V trimming: 7 bases; J trimming: 3 bases; junction bases outside the gene matches: 4. The CDR3 is CASMDRGSGANVLTF. The CDR3 DNA sequence: TGTGCCAGCATGGACAGGGGAAGTGGGGCCAACGTCCTGACTTTC.

This clone was picked up many times. The chain joins TRBV5-1 to TRBJ1-6; D gene ambiguous. The germline V gene has CDR1 SGHRS and CDR2 YFSETQ. The V gene lost 7 bases and the J gene lost 8 bases, with 16 bases spanning the gap. The CDR3 loop spans 14 amino acids. CDR3 DNA: TGCGCCAGCCGGGAGCCTGATATGGATTCACCCCTCCACTTT. Translation gives CASREPDMDSPLHF.

This clone appeared a few times. The chain recombines TRBV3-1 (or the pseudogene TRBV3-2) with TRBJ1-5, with a tentative D call TRBD1 (5 bases). Trimming took off 3 bases at V and 5 bases at J, with 14 bases between the two ends. CDR1 and CDR2 from the germline V gene are LGHDT and YNNKEL (reference sequence). The length of the CDR3 is 15 residues. The CDR3 sequence: CASSQGIDSYQPQHF. The CDR3 region has the DNA TGTGCCAGCAGCCAGGGTATCGACAGCTATCAGCCCCAGCATTTT.

The chain uses TRBV15 and TRBJ1-2, with a weak D call TRBD1 (6 bases). The V and J ends lost 1 base and 7 bases respectively, with 13 bases between them. There are 14 residues in the CDR3. Looked up from germline, CDR1 is LNHNV and CDR2 is YYDKDF (reference sequence). The CDR3: CATSRGQAFPGYTF. The DNA for the CDR3 is TGTGCCACCAGCAGAGGACAGGCCTTTCCTGGCTACACCTTC.

The genes are TRBV27 and TRBJ2-7, with 8 bases that match TRBD1. The germline V gene has CDR1 MNHEY and CDR2 SMNVEV (reference sequence). The CDR3 contains 16 residues. V shed 4 bases, J shed 6 bases, and the junction held 14 bases outside the gene matches. The CDR3 sequence is CASSSTTGVGTFEQYF. CDR3 DNA: TGTGCCAGCAGTTCGACGACAGGGGTTGGTACTTTCGAGCAGTACTTC.

The chain carries TRBV11-2 and TRBJ2-1; D is undetermined. Germline values: CDR1 SGHAT, CDR2 FQNNGV. This CDR3 is built from 14 residues. V was shortened by 0 bases and J by 6 bases, with 9 bases between the two germline ends. CDR3 DNA: TGTGCCAGCAGCTTAGATCCTAGATCCAATGAGCAGTTCTTC. It encodes CASSLDPRSNEQFF.

In its sample, this clone was seen a few times. The chain joins TRBV28 to TRBJ1-5; 8 bases agree with TRBD1. Germline values: CDR1 MDHEN, CDR2 SYDVKM. This CDR3 spans 15 amino acids. J lost 6 bases, V lost 7 bases, and 11 bases had no gene match. CDR3 region: CASKNPRGLSQPQHF. As DNA, the CDR3 is TGTGCCAGCAAGAATCCCAGGGGGCTATCTCAGCCCCAGCATTTT.